This T cell receptor beta chain originates from a study of T cell changes during pregnancy in multiple sclerosis. CDR3 length: 19 residues. The J segment lost 0 bases and the V segment lost 0 bases, leaving 9 bases of the junction unmatched. Germline CDR1 is MDHEN and CDR2 is SYDVKM. Generated by immunoSEQ multiplex PCR, the TCRdb table keeps only in-frame clones and is missing some. The sample has approximately 60,000 clones, approximately 92% seen once. This clone came up once. Material: peripheral blood, obtained in the second trimester of pregnancy. The chain carries TRBV28 and TRBJ1-5; TRBD1 aligns across 9 bases. The TCR comes from a female donor in good health, enrolled as a control in a pregnancy study. CDR3 coding DNA: TGTGCCAGCAGTTTATGGGTCGGGACAGGGACCTTTAGCAATCAGCCCCAGCATTTT. This translates into CASSLWVGTGTFSNQPQHF.